The 14 T cell receptor beta chains in this list originate from one sample, sequenced in a study of monozygotic twins with inflammatory bowel disease (dated by TCRdb to between 2017 and 2020). Libraries were made using 5' RACE. Sequencing used an Illumina HiSeq 2500. With the reads reprocessed by TCRdb, a single entry stands for each CDR3 protein sequence and no DNA is reported. The sample has around 140,000 distinct CDR3 sequences on record. The leading ten clones occupy 2% to 3% of the sample. The sample taken for sequencing was blood. These receptors were collected from a human donor with ulcerative colitis or Crohn's disease, or a healthy co-twin of an affected twin (not recorded which).

V usage is TRBV20-1 and J usage is TRBJ1-2; TCRdb gives TRBD1 as the D gene, but with no DNA this cannot be confirmed. CDR1 and CDR2 (germline): DFQATT, SNEGSKA (reference sequence). This CDR3 comprises 14 residues. The CDR3: CSARLAGAGSGYTF.

The rearrangement links TRBV29-1 to TRBJ1-1; TCRdb returns TRBD1, unconfirmable since there is no DNA. CDR1 and CDR2 from the germline V gene are SQVTM and ANQGSEA. The CDR3 runs 15 residues. The CDR3: CSVGGGSRYVAEAFF. The variable domain in full, with the rest retrieved from reference TRBV29-1 and TRBJ1-1, is SAVISQKPSRDICQRGTSLTIQCQVDSQVTMMFWYRQQPGQSLTLIATANQGSEATYESGFVIDKFPISRPNLTFSTLTVSNMSPEDSSIYLCSVGGGSRYVAEAFFGQGTRLTVV.

The rearrangement uses TRBV11-2 and TRBJ1-1; the TRBD1 assignment by TCRdb is unverifiable without DNA. The CDR3 has 17 amino acids. Germline V gives CDR1 SGHAT, CDR2 FQNNGV. CDR3 sequence: CASSLDGTGPFGFEAFF.

This chain uses TRBV5-4 with TRBJ1-5; without DNA, the TCRdb call of TRBD1 cannot be checked. CDR1 is SGHNT and CDR2 is YYREEE in the germline V gene (reference sequence). The CDR3 has 15 amino acids. The CDR3 region is CASSFGGNSNQPQHF. The full variable domain, in which reference TRBV5-4 and TRBJ1-5 provide the parts outside the CDR3, is ETGVTQSPTHLIKTRGQQVTLRCSSQSGHNTVSWYQQALGQGPQFIFQYYREEENGRGNFPPRFSGLQFPNYSSELNVNALELDDSALYLCASSFGGNSNQPQHFGDGTRLSIL.

CDR3 amino acids: CASNTGQTRSGANVLTF. This sequence joins TRBV5-1 and TRBJ2-6; TCRdb reports TRBD1, a call that lacks DNA to check it against. CDR3 length equals 17 residues. The germline CDR1 and CDR2 sequences are SGHRS and YFSETQ.

The CDR3 loop is CASSRGGEKLFF. This rearrangement joins TRBV5-1 to TRBJ1-4; TCRdb designates TRBD1, a call that cannot be tested without DNA. CDR1 and CDR2 from the germline V gene are SGHRS and YFSETQ. The CDR3 runs 12 residues.

The V call is TRBV18, the J call TRBJ2-5; without DNA, the TCRdb call of TRBD1 cannot be checked. Germline lookup yields CDR1 KGHSH and CDR2 LQKENI. There are 14 residues in the CDR3. This CDR3 is CASSPLDSQETQYF.

The chain employs TRBV12-3 or TRBV12-4 and TRBJ2-1; the TCRdb D gene call, TRBD1, has no DNA to confirm it. The CDR3 covers 15 residues. Here the CDR3 reads CASSFGVPAYNEQFF.

The CDR3 sequence is CASSQRYRAWDTQYF. The rearrangement joins TRBV3-1 to TRBJ2-3; there is no DNA to check the TCRdb D call of TRBD1. CDR1 is LGHDT and CDR2 is YNNKEL in the germline V gene (reference sequence). The CDR3 loop spans 15 amino acids.

The rearrangement links TRBV20-1 to TRBJ2-7; the D call from TCRdb, TRBD1, cannot be confirmed without DNA. The CDR3 covers 13 residues. Per the germline V gene, CDR1 is DFQATT and CDR2 is SNEGSKA (reference sequence). The chain's CDR3 is CSARDPGVREQYF.

V gene TRBV5-4 combines with J gene TRBJ2-7; TCRdb gives TRBD2 as the D gene, but with no DNA this cannot be confirmed. Germline V gene lookup returns CDR1 SGHNT and CDR2 YYREEE (reference sequence). This CDR3 contains 17 residues. The chain's CDR3 is CASSQTGRGLVSYEQYF.

This CDR3 is CASSQASGASYEQYF. The chain links TRBV4-1 to TRBJ2-7; as DNA is missing, the TRBD2 call by TCRdb cannot be tested. Germline CDR1 reads MGHRA; CDR2 reads YSYEKL. The CDR3 sequence is 15 residues long.

J is TRBJ2-7 and V is TRBV9; checking the TCRdb D call of TRBD1 is not possible without DNA. The CDR3 is 18 residues long. Germline V CDR1 and CDR2: SGDLS, YYNGEE. The CDR3 is CASSPRWGQGGLQYEQYF. The complete variable domain, with remaining parts taken from reference TRBV9 and TRBJ2-7, reads DSGVTQTPKHLITATGQRVTLRCSPRSGDLSVYWYQQSLDQGLQFLIQYYNGEERAKGNILERFSAQQFPDLHSELNLSSLELGDSALYFCASSPRWGQGGLQYEQYFGPGTRLTVT.

V gene TRBV18 combines with J gene TRBJ1-1. This CDR3 is built from 16 residues. In germline, CDR1 is KGHSH, CDR2 LQKENI. The CDR3: CASSPRGRGGEAEAFF.